This entry describes one T cell receptor beta chain. Trimming at V came to 3 bases and at J to 4 bases, leaving 8 bases not matched to a gene. CDR3 size: 15 residues. Germline CDR1 is MDHEN and CDR2 is SYDVKM. The sample originates from a study of cytomegalovirus exposure and HLA in healthy donors. Across the whole study: Later analysis reported that the approximately 120 validation repertoires shared the platform of the roughly 680 first-cohort repertoires.

Produced via immunoSEQ multiplex PCR; TCRdb's table is partial and in-frame only. The top ten hold around 1.3% of the sample, which has about 200,000 clones, about 81% seen once. The sequence derives from a woman under 40 in good health and CMV-seronegative. Sequenced material: PBMCs. This chain connects TRBV28 to TRBJ1-2; 7 bases agree with TRBD1. The CDR3: CASSLIQTGSYGYTF. Here the CDR3 DNA reads TGTGCCAGCAGTTTGATTCAGACAGGGAGCTATGGCTACACCTTC.